The 5 T cell receptor beta chains below all came from one sample that was sequenced in a study of blood T cell repertoires in COVID-19. This table comes from immunoSEQ multiplex PCR, and its TCRdb copy is limited to in-frame clones, with some not included. The table has under 200,000 clones, approximately 91% seen once. Sequencing was performed on PBMCs or T cells enriched from blood (not recorded which). Receptors originate from a woman aged 18-29 years who had recovered from COVID-19.

This rearrangement joins TRBV18 to TRBJ2-3, with 8 bases aligning to TRBD2. CDR1 and CDR2 (germline): KGHSH, LQKENI. The junction had 7 bases not matched to a gene; V was cut back by 8 bases and J by 3 bases. This CDR3 comprises 14 residues. The chain's CDR3 is CASGGLGATDTQYF. DNA for the CDR3: TGTGCCAGCGGGGGACTAGGGGCTACAGATACGCAGTATTTT.

The chain links TRBV7-2 to TRBJ2-3; 7 bases map to TRBD2. V lost 5 bases to trimming and J lost 4 bases; unmatched junction nucleotides: 6. Germline loops: CDR1 SGHTA, CDR2 FQGNSA. CDR3 length: 14 amino acids. CDR3: CASSAGLGPDTQYF. DNA of the CDR3: TGTGCCAGCAGCGCAGGACTAGGCCCAGATACGCAGTATTTT.

The CDR3 loop reads CASSPGQGTEQYF. DNA for the CDR3: TGTGCCAGTTCCCCGGGACAGGGAACCGAGCAGTACTTC. The chain has TRBV19 and TRBJ2-7; the match to TRBD1 covers 9 bases. The CDR3 totals 13 residues. The germline gives CDR1 LNHDA, CDR2 SQIVND (reference sequence). Trimming cost V 8 bases and J 6 bases; bases outside gene matches: 8.

In this sample, this clone turned up once. The chain uses TRBV12-3 or TRBV12-4 and TRBJ1-3; D call uncertain. CDR3 length: 13 amino acids. V gave up 3 bases and J gave up 7 bases, with 10 bases separating them. Here the CDR3 reads CASSLRLINTIYF. The CDR3 DNA is TGTGCCAGCAGTTTGAGGCTTATTAACACCATATATTTT.

This clone has just one count. This rearrangement joins TRBV5-8 to TRBJ2-2, with 10 bases aligning to TRBD1. The CDR3 is made up of 17 amino acids. Looked up from germline, CDR1 is SGHTS and CDR2 is YDEGEE. The V gene end was trimmed by 0 bases and the J gene end by 6 bases; junction bases not matched to a gene: 8. CDR3 loop: CASSLGQGAPRSGELFF. CDR3 bases: TGTGCCAGCAGCTTGGGACAGGGGGCCCCACGGTCCGGGGAGCTGTTTTTT.